The following is a TCR beta chain sequence with its context. Its specificity is not known. This entry comes from a study of beta chain features in type 1 diabetes. Study outcomes and limitations: A moderate, significant TCRB CDR3 shortening appeared in type 1 diabetes across four CD4+ subsets.

Sequenced material consisted of expressed TCRB transcripts (all of the isolated RNA was reverse transcribed). Repertoires were generated with immunoSEQ multiplex PCR, while TCRdb's copy carries only in-frame clones and drops some. The profile shows fewer than 350,000 clones, around 16% of them singletons. J lost 7 bases, V lost 1 base, and 3 bases had no gene match. From germline, CDR1 is PRHDT and CDR2 FYEKMQ (reference sequence). This CDR3 comprises 13 residues. The sample was naive CD4+ T cells from blood. The chain carries TRBV13 and TRBJ1-1; 7 bases are a match to TRBD1. This clonotype originated in a man aged 18 to 29 with type 1 diabetes. CDR3 coding DNA: TGTGCCAGCAGCTTAGCACGGGACAGTGAAGCTTTCTTT. This encodes CASSLARDSEAFF.